This T cell receptor beta chain was retrieved from a study of response to subunit inactivated influenza vaccine. Study results and caveats: Each seasonal influenza vaccination, the authors suggested, recruits few new T cells.

Germline CDR1 and CDR2: SGHAT and FQNNGV. The CDR3 length is 18 residues. The V gene lost 4 bases and the J gene lost 5 bases, with 25 bases spanning the gap. TCRdb passed the RT-PCR reads through MiXCR, listing each CDR3 protein once. Among some 480,000 distinct CDR3 sequences listed, approximately 11% were seen once. This clonotype was counted between two and nine times. Antigen unknown. The sequence was obtained from a man aged 50 to 60 who received an inactivated influenza vaccine. Material: PBMCs from blood, obtained around seven weeks after vaccination. This sequence joins TRBV11-2 and TRBJ2-3; TRBD2 might be the D (7 bases). The CDR3 DNA is TGTGCCAGCAGCTCACCCTCTTTTAGGGGGGGGCGATTAGATACGCAGTATTTT. Translated: CASSSPSFRGGRLDTQYF.